In this sample, the clone carrying this T cell receptor beta chain turned up once. No antigen is known for it. CD8+ and CD4+ T cells from blood underwent TCR beta sequencing. There are 17 residues in the CDR3. Germline lookup yields CDR1 KGHSH and CDR2 LQKENI. Trimming removed 4 bases at V and 8 bases at J, with 24 bases between. RNA totalling roughly 0.45 to 1 ug underwent reverse transcription with random hexamers. In TCRdb, the immunoSEQ multiplex PCR reads were re-called with MiXCR into one record per CDR3 protein. The sample consists of around 71,000 distinct CDR3 sequences, 93% of them appearing once. The data stem from a study of CD8 T cells in Susac syndrome. General study points: Within Susac syndrome CD4+ T cell repertoires, clonal expansion was not evident. TCR sequencing and HLA analysis covered a relatively small number of individuals.

The sample taken for sequencing was CD4+ T cells from PBMCs. The sequence came from a human donor with Susac syndrome. The V gene is TRBV18, the J gene TRBJ2-4; possible D gene TRBD1, 6 bases. CDR3 sequence: CASSLNTPGHGADIQYF. The CDR3 DNA reads TGTGCCAGCTCACTGAACACCCCGGGACACGGAGCAGACATTCAGTACTTC. Full variable domain (outside the CDR3, taken from reference TRBV18 and TRBJ2-4): NAGVMQNPRHLVRRRGQEARLRCSPMKGHSHVYWYRQLPEEGLKFMVYLQKENIIDESGMPKERFSAEFPKEGPSILRIQQVVRGDSAAYFCASSLNTPGHGADIQYFGAGTRLSVL.